This TCR beta chain appears in the sequencing data of a study of blood T cell repertoires in COVID-19. The wider study: Spain, Italy and the United States supplied samples that represented acute and convalescent COVID-19. The cDNA or gDNA used as material had been derived from T cells, B-cell-depleted T cells, or PBMCs.

As originally analysed: Reference gene primer amplification gave estimated nucleated cell counts. Here immunoSEQ multiplex PCR was the method, and the copy in TCRdb shows in-frame clones only, minus some. D and trimming come from the DNA, and the V and J calls and clone size come from that table. This table holds roughly 130,000 clones, roughly 80% found once. Sequencing was performed on peripheral blood. This receptor was obtained from a woman aged 70-85 years with COVID-19, enrolled during active disease.

CDR3 amino acids: CASQGALEKLFF. The CDR3, as DNA: TGTGCCTCCCAGGGGGCCTTAGAAAAACTGTTTTTT. The chain uses TRBV30 and TRBJ1-4; 8 positions agree with TRBD1. The germline V gene encodes CDR1 GTSNPN and CDR2 SVGIG (reference sequence). V trimming: 7 bases; J trimming: 8 bases; junction bases outside the gene matches: 6. This CDR3 spans 12 amino acids.